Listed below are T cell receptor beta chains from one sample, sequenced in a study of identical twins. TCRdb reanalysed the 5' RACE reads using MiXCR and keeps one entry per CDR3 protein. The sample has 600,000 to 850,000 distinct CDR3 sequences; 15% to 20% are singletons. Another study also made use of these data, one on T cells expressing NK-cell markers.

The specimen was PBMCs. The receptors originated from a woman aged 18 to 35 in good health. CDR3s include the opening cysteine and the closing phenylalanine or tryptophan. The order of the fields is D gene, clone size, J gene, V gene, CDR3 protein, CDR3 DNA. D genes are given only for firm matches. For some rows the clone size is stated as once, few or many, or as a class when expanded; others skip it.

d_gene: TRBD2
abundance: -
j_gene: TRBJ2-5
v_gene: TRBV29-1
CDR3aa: CSVAASGGWGETQYF
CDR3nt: TGCAGCGTTGCGGCTAGCGGGGGTTGGGGAGAGACCCAGTACTTC

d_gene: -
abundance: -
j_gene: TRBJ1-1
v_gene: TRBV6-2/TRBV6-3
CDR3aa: CASSWEAGNTEAFF
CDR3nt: TGTGCCAGCAGTTGGGAGGCGGGCAACACTGAAGCTTTCTTT

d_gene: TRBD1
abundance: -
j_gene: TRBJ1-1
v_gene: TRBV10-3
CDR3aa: CAISKEGGLMNTEAFF
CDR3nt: TGTGCCATCAGTAAAGAAGGGGGCCTCATGAACACTGAAGCTTTCTTT

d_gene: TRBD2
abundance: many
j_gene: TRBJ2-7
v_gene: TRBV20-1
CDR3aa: CSAPTSGNSYEQYF
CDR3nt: TGCAGTGCTCCGACTAGCGGGAACTCCTACGAGCAGTACTTC

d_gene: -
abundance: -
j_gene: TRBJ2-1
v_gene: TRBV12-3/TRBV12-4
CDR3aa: CASSPGAGRTESSSYNEQFF
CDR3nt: TGTGCCAGCAGCCCCGGGGCGGGGAGGACCGAATCAAGCTCCTACAATGAGCAGTTCTTC

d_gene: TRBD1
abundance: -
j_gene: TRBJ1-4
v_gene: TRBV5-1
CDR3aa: CASSRGQDPNEKLFF
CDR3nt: TGCGCCAGCAGCAGAGGACAGGACCCAAATGAAAAACTGTTTTTT

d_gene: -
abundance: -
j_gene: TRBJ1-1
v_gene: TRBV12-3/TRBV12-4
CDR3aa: CASGEAFF
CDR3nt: TGTGCCAGCGGTGAAGCTTTCTTT

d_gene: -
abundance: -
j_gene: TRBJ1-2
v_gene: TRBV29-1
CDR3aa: CSSGHSYGYTF
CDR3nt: TGCAGCTCAGGGCACAGCTATGGCTACACCTTC

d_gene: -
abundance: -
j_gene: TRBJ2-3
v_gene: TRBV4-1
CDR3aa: CASSQAGLSADTQYF
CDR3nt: TGCGCCAGCAGCCAGGCAGGACTATCCGCAGATACGCAGTATTTT

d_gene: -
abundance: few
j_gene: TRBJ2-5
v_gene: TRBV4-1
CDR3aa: CASSQAQNQETQYF
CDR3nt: TGCGCCAGCAGCCAAGCTCAGAATCAAGAGACCCAGTACTTC

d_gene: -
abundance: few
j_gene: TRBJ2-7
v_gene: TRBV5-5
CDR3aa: CASSLIPEAYEQYF
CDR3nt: TGTGCCAGCAGCTTGATCCCAGAAGCCTACGAGCAGTACTTC

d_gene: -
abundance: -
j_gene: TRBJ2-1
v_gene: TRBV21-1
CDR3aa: CASSIGQRESYNEQFF
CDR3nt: TGTGCCAGCAGCATCGGGCAGCGAGAGTCCTACAATGAGCAGTTCTTC

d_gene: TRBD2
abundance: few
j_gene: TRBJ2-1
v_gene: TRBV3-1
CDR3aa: CASSQDTGTSGRNEQFF
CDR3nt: TGTGCCAGCAGCCAAGATACCGGGACTAGCGGGCGGAATGAGCAGTTCTTC

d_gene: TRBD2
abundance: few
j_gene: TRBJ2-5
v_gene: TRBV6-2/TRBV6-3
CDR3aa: CASSSGREGQETQYF
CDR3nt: TGTGCCAGCAGTTCCGGACGGGAGGGGCAAGAGACCCAGTACTTC

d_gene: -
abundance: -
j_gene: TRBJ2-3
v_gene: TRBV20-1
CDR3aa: CSAWVVDTQYF
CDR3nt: TGCAGTGCTTGGGTGGTAGATACGCAGTATTTT

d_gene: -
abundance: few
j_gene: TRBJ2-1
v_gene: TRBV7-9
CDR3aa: CASNPRPGAQYNEQFF
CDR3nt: TGTGCCAGCAACCCACGTCCGGGGGCACAATACAATGAGCAGTTCTTC

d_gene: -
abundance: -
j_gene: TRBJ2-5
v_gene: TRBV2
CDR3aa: CASLASPGQETQYF
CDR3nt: TGTGCCAGCTTAGCCTCGCCTGGTCAAGAGACCCAGTACTTC

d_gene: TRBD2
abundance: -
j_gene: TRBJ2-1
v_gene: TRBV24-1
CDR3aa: CATSDSGTSGGQGSAYNEQFF
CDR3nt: TGTGCCACCAGTGATTCCGGGACTAGCGGGGGACAGGGTAGCGCCTACAATGAGCAGTTCTTC

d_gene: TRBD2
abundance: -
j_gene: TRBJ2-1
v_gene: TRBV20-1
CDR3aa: CSASQAGAYNEQFF
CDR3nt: TGCAGTGCTAGCCAAGCGGGAGCTTACAATGAGCAGTTCTTC

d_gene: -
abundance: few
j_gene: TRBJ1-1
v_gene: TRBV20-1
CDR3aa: CSARFSPVDTEAFF
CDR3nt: TGCAGTGCTAGATTTTCCCCCGTGGACACTGAAGCTTTCTTT

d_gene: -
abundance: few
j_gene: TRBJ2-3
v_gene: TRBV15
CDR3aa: CATSRFAQRNTDTQYF
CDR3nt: TGTGCCACCAGCAGGTTTGCGCAAAGGAACACAGATACGCAGTATTTT

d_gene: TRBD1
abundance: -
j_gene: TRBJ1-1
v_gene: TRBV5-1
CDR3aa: CASSQRQGSNTEAFF
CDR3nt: TGCGCCAGCAGCCAAAGACAGGGGTCGAACACTGAAGCTTTCTTT

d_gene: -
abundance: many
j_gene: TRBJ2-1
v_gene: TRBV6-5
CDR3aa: CASSYGLVSDNEQFF
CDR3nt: TGTGCCAGCAGTTACGGGCTAGTATCTGACAATGAGCAGTTCTTC

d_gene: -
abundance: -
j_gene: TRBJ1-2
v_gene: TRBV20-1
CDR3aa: CSARGALSYGYTF
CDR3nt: TGCAGTGCTAGGGGGGCGCTATCGTATGGCTACACCTTC

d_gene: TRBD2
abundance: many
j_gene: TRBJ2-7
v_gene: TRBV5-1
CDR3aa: CASSGAGTSGTYEQYF
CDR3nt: TGCGCCAGCAGCGGAGCCGGGACTAGCGGTACCTACGAGCAGTACTTC

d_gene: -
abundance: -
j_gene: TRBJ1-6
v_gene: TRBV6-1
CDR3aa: CASRSGTYNSPLHF
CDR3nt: TGTGCCAGCAGGTCCGGGACCTACAATTCACCCCTCCACTTT